These T cell receptor beta chains were read from a single sample in a study of human thymus T cells. Using immunoSEQ multiplex PCR, the repertoire was profiled, and TCRdb retains in-frame clones only, with some absent. The sample records about 43,000 clones, about 95% being singletons. Sequenced: blood. Source of these receptors: a girl under two years old with a congenital heart defect but otherwise immunologically healthy. Both conserved end residues are part of each CDR3. A D gene is named only where the DNA matches it firmly. Clone size, where shown, is once, few, many, or a class for clones that have expanded.

D: -; J: TRBJ2-2; V: TRBV25-1; size: -; DNA: TGTGCCAGCAGTGAATGGGGGATCGACACCCCGAACACCGGGGAGCTGTTTTTT; CDR3: CASSEWGIDTPNTGELFF
D: TRBD1; J: TRBJ1-4; V: TRBV6-6; size: -; DNA: TGTGCCAGCAGGAACAGGGGTGTTGAAAAACTGTTTTTT; CDR3: CASRNRGVEKLFF
D: -; J: TRBJ2-1; V: TRBV27; size: -; DNA: TGTGCCAGCGGGCGAAATGAGCAGTTCTTC; CDR3: CASGRNEQFF
D: TRBD2; J: TRBJ2-5; V: TRBV6-1; size: -; DNA: TGTGCCAGCAGTTCAAGCGGGAGGGCCCGCGAGACCCAGTACTTC; CDR3: CASSSSGRARETQYF
D: TRBD1; J: TRBJ2-1; V: TRBV7-9; size: -; DNA: TGTGCCAGCAGCTTAAATCCCCGACAGGGAGTCTACAATGAGCAGTTCTTC; CDR3: CASSLNPRQGVYNEQFF
D: -; J: TRBJ1-1; V: TRBV6-1; size: -; DNA: TGTGCCAGCAGTGAAGGTCGGACTTGGAACACTGAAGCTTTCTTT; CDR3: CASSEGRTWNTEAFF
D: -; J: TRBJ1-1; V: TRBV18; size: -; DNA: TGTGCCAGCTCACCACCAGCGGGTTACACTGAAGCTTTCTTT; CDR3: CASSPPAGYTEAFF
D: TRBD2; J: TRBJ2-5; V: TRBV7-6; size: -; DNA: TGTGCCAGCAGCTTAGGGGGACTAGCGGGAGGGCCAGTCGGAGAGACCCAGTACTTC; CDR3: CASSLGGLAGGPVGETQYF
D: -; J: TRBJ2-4; V: TRBV4-3; size: -; DNA: TGCGCCAGCAGCCAAGATCCTGCAGGGAAGATAACCAAAAACATTCAGTACTTC; CDR3: CASSQDPAGKITKNIQYF
D: -; J: TRBJ1-5; V: TRBV4-3; size: -; DNA: TGCGCCAGCAGCCAAGATTGGGGGCTGAGGTCCAATCAGCCCCAGCATTTT; CDR3: CASSQDWGLRSNQPQHF
D: -; J: TRBJ2-3; V: TRBV7-9; size: -; DNA: TGTGCCAGCAGCTTCGGAGCAGGGATAGTGACAGATACGCAGTATTTT; CDR3: CASSFGAGIVTDTQYF
D: TRBD2; J: TRBJ2-3; V: TRBV28; size: -; DNA: TGTGCCAGCAGACCCCCAGGGACTAGCGGGAGGGCAGATACGCAGTATTTT; CDR3: CASRPPGTSGRADTQYF
D: TRBD1; J: TRBJ2-7; V: TRBV7-6; size: -; DNA: TGTGCCAGCAGCTCACGGACAGGGGGCTACGAGCAGTACTTC; CDR3: CASSSRTGGYEQYF
D: -; J: TRBJ2-3; V: TRBV11-2; size: -; DNA: TGTGCCAGCAGCTTGCTCCTGCGGCCAGATACGCAGTATTTT; CDR3: CASSLLLRPDTQYF
D: -; J: TRBJ2-3; V: TRBV10-3; size: -; DNA: TGTGCCATCCGATGTCTTGCGGGGAGTATGGGCACAGATACGCAGTATTTT; CDR3: CAIRCLAGSMGTDTQYF
D: TRBD1; J: TRBJ1-3; V: TRBV5-6; size: -; DNA: TGTGCCAGCAGCTACCCGACAGGGTCTGGAAACACCATATATTTT; CDR3: CASSYPTGSGNTIYF
D: TRBD1; J: TRBJ1-1; V: TRBV4-3; size: -; DNA: TGCGCCAGCAGCCAAGATCCAGGGGGGGACACTGAAGCTTTCTTT; CDR3: CASSQDPGGDTEAFF
D: -; J: TRBJ2-2; V: TRBV10-3; size: once; DNA: TGTGCCATCAGTGAGTTCGCGGGTAGAACCGGGGAGCTGTTTTTT; CDR3: CAISEFAGRTGELFF
D: TRBD1; J: TRBJ2-3; V: TRBV5-4; size: -; DNA: TGTGCCAGCAGCTTGGGGCGGGACAGGGGCACAGATACGCAGTATTTT; CDR3: CASSLGRDRGTDTQYF
D: TRBD1; J: TRBJ2-5; V: TRBV5-4; size: -; DNA: TGTGCCAGCAGTTCGACAGGGGGCATGGAGACCCAGTACTTC; CDR3: CASSSTGGMETQYF
D: TRBD1; J: TRBJ1-5; V: TRBV19; size: few; DNA: TGTGCCAGTACCACAGGGGGCAATCAGCCCCAGCATTTT; CDR3: CASTTGGNQPQHF
D: -; J: TRBJ2-3; V: TRBV5-1; size: -; DNA: TGCGCCAGCAGCTTTGGGCTGGCAGATACGCAGTATTTT; CDR3: CASSFGLADTQYF
D: -; J: TRBJ1-1; V: TRBV13; size: -; DNA: TGTGCCAGCAGCTTAGGAGGTGGGGGAGAAGCTTTCTTT; CDR3: CASSLGGGGEAFF
D: TRBD1; J: TRBJ2-5; V: TRBV9; size: -; DNA: TGTGCCAGCAGCGTTAGCACAGGGGGCCGGGAGACCCAGTACTTC; CDR3: CASSVSTGGRETQYF
D: TRBD1; J: TRBJ1-1; V: TRBV5-4; size: -; DNA: TGTGCCAGCAGCCCGCAGGGGGCGCGAGCTTTCTTT; CDR3: CASSPQGARAFF
D: -; J: TRBJ2-7; V: TRBV21-1; size: -; DNA: TGTGCCAGCAGCAAAGACGGCAGTACCTACGAGCAGTACTTC; CDR3: CASSKDGSTYEQYF
D: -; J: TRBJ2-4; V: TRBV28; size: -; DNA: TGTGCCAGCGGCAGGGAGGATGGGATTCAGTACTTC; CDR3: CASGREDGIQYF
D: -; J: TRBJ2-1; V: TRBV5-1; size: -; DNA: TGCGCCAGCAGCTTGAGGGCTGGCGCCTACAATGAGCAGTTCTTC; CDR3: CASSLRAGAYNEQFF
D: TRBD1; J: TRBJ1-5; V: TRBV7-9; size: -; DNA: TGTGCCAGCAGCTTAGAGAACAGGGGTTACAATCAGCCCCAGCATTTT; CDR3: CASSLENRGYNQPQHF
D: TRBD2; J: TRBJ2-1; V: TRBV10-3; size: -; DNA: TGTGCCATCAGTGAGTCAAGTAGGACTAGGTCCTACAATGAGCAGTTCTTC; CDR3: CAISESSRTRSYNEQFF
D: -; J: TRBJ1-1; V: TRBV30; size: -; DNA: TGTGCCTGGAGTGCCAGGGGACAAGCTTTCTTT; CDR3: CAWSARGQAFF
D: -; J: TRBJ2-1; V: TRBV7-2; size: -; DNA: TGTGCCAGCAGCTTAGCGTTTCGGGGGTCCTCCTACAATGAGCAGTTCTTC; CDR3: CASSLAFRGSSYNEQFF
D: -; J: TRBJ2-2; V: TRBV5-1; size: -; DNA: TGCGCCAGCAGCTTGGCCCACACCGGGGAGCTGTTTTTT; CDR3: CASSLAHTGELFF
D: TRBD2; J: TRBJ2-7; V: TRBV11-3; size: -; DNA: TGTGCCAGCAGCCCGGGGGGATACGAGCAGTACTTC; CDR3: CASSPGGYEQYF
D: TRBD1; J: TRBJ2-5; V: TRBV30; size: -; DNA: TGTGCCTGGGCTGACAGGGTCTTTAGGGAGACCCAGTACTTC; CDR3: CAWADRVFRETQYF
D: -; J: TRBJ2-3; V: TRBV21-1; size: -; DNA: TGTGCCAGCAGCAAAGACTCCCGTTATTTCACAGATACGCAGTATTTT; CDR3: CASSKDSRYFTDTQYF
D: -; J: TRBJ2-1; V: TRBV6-5; size: -; DNA: TGTGCCAGCCAGGGCGTAAATGAGCAGTTCTTC; CDR3: CASQGVNEQFF
D: TRBD2; J: TRBJ2-3; V: TRBV4-1; size: once; DNA: TGCGCCAGCAGCCGGGGACTAGCGGGAACTAGCACAGATACGCAGTATTTT; CDR3: CASSRGLAGTSTDTQYF
D: -; J: TRBJ2-4; V: TRBV7-2; size: -; DNA: TGTGCCAGCAGCTGGGCGAAAAACATTCAGTACTTC; CDR3: CASSWAKNIQYF
D: -; J: TRBJ2-1; V: TRBV27; size: -; DNA: TGTGCCAGCCACTACCCCGACGCCAATGAGCAGTTCTTC; CDR3: CASHYPDANEQFF
D: -; J: TRBJ1-2; V: TRBV19; size: -; DNA: TGTGCCAGTAGTATAGAGGGGCACTATGGCTACACCTTC; CDR3: CASSIEGHYGYTF
D: -; J: TRBJ1-4; V: TRBV28; size: once; DNA: TGTGCCAGCAGGGGGGGATGGTTGGAAAAACTGTTTTTT; CDR3: CASRGGWLEKLFF
D: TRBD1; J: TRBJ1-1; V: TRBV7-8; size: -; DNA: TGTGCCAGCAGCTCTGCAGGGGGCACTGAAGCTTTCTTT; CDR3: CASSSAGGTEAFF
D: -; J: TRBJ1-1; V: TRBV5-4; size: -; DNA: TGTGCCAGCAGCTTGTCCGGTGGGATCTTGGCTGAAGCTTTCTTT; CDR3: CASSLSGGILAEAFF
D: TRBD2; J: TRBJ2-5; V: TRBV23-1; size: -; DNA: TGCGCCAGCAGTCAATTCCCGGGGGGAGAGACCCAGTACTTC; CDR3: CASSQFPGGETQYF